The TCR beta chain described here comes from a study of T cells in Graves' hyperthyroidism and ophthalmopathy. Study details: Upon initial diagnosis and before any treatment, peripheral blood was collected.

TCR beta CDR3 regions were amplified from RNA. The TCR CDR3 was amplified in a first-round RT-PCR using the HTBI primer set. Each CDR3 protein gets one entry after TCRdb re-called the multiplex PCR reads with MiXCR. In the table there are about 130,000 distinct CDR3 sequences, around 21% of which are singletons. General study results and limits: In blood, most of the thyroid clonotypes expanded above 0.001 were also present.

Blood dates from first hyperthyroidism diagnosis, before any ophthalmopathy symptoms. There are many counts of this clonotype. As yet, its antigen is unknown. Sequenced: blood. This receptor was obtained from a woman aged 45-65 years with Graves' hyperthyroidism that later progressed to Graves' ophthalmopathy.

The CDR3 nucleotides are TGCAGTGCTAGGCCAGGGGGCAAGTCTGAAGCTTTCTTT. Translating gives CSARPGGKSEAFF. V and J are TRBV20-1 and TRBJ1-1, with TRBD1 matching 8 bases. The CDR3 is 13 amino acids. Germline V gene data show CDR1 as DFQATT and CDR2 as SNEGSKA (reference sequence). Trimming at V came to 3 bases and at J to 6 bases, leaving 6 bases not matched to a gene.